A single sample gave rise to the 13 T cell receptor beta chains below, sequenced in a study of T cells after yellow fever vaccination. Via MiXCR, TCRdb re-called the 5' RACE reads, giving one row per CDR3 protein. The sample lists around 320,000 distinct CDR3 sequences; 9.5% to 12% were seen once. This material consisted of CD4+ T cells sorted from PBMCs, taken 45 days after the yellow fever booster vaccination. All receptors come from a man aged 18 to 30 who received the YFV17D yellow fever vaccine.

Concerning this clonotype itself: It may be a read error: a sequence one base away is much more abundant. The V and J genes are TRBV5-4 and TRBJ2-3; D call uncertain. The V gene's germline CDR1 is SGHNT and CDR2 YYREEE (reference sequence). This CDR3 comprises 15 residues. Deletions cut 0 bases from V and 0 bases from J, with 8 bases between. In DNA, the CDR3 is TGTGCCAGCAGCTTGGGGCTAACTAGCACAGATACGCAGTATTTT. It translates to CASSLGLTSTDTQYF.

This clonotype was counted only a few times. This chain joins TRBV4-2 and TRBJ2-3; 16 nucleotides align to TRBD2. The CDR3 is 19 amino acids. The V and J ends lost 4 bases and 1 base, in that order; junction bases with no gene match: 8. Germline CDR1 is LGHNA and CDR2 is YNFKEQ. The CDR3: CASSRSGLAGGFGTDTQYF. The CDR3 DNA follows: TGTGCCAGCAGCCGCTCGGGACTAGCGGGGGGGTTTGGCACAGATACGCAGTATTTT.

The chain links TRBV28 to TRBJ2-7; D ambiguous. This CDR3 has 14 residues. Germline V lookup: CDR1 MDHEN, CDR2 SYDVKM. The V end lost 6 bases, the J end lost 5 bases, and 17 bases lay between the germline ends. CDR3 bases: TGTGCCAGCAGCTCTAACACGAGGATTGACGAGCAGTACGTC. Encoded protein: CASSSNTRIDEQYV.

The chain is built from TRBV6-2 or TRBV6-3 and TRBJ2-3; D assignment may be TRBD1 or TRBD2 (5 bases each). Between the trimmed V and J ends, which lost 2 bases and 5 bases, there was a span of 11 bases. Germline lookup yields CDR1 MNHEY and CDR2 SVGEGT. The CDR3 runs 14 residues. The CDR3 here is CASSYRVRGDTQYF. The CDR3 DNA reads TGTGCCAGCAGTTACAGGGTGAGGGGAGATACGCAGTATTTT.

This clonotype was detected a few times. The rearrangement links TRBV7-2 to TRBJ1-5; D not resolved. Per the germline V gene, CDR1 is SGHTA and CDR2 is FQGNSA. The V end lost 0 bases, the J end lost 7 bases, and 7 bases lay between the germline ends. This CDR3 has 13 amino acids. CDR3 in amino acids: CASSLAQQQPQHF. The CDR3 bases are TGTGCCAGCAGCTTAGCGCAGCAGCAGCCCCAGCATTTT.

CDR3 protein: CASSQEEEDSSYEQYF. The CDR3 coding sequence is TGCGCCAGCAGCCAAGAGGAGGAGGACAGTTCCTACGAGCAGTACTTC. The rearrangement uses TRBV4-3 and TRBJ2-7; TRBD1 might be the D (6 bases). The CDR3 runs 16 residues. V was shortened by 0 bases and J by 1 base, with 13 bases between the two germline ends. From germline, CDR1 is LGHNA and CDR2 YSLEER.

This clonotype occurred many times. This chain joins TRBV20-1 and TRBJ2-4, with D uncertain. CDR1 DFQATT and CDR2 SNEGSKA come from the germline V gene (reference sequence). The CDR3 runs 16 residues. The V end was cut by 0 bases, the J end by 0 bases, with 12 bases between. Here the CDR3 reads CSARDPMSLAKNIQYF. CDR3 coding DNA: TGCAGTGCTAGAGATCCCATGTCGCTAGCCAAAAACATTCAGTACTTC.

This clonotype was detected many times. This chain's CDR3 is CSARVDSNQPQHF. The CDR3 bases are TGCAGTGCTAGAGTGGATAGCAATCAGCCCCAGCATTTT. The chain recombines TRBV20-1 with TRBJ1-5, with unresolved D. CDR1 and CDR2 from the germline V gene are DFQATT and SNEGSKA (reference sequence). The CDR3 runs 13 residues. V lost 1 base to trimming and J lost 0 bases, with 4 bases between them.

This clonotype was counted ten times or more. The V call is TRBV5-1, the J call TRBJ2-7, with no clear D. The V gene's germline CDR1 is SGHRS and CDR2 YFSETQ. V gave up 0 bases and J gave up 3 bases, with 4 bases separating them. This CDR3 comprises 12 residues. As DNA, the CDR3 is TGCGCCAGCAGCTTGGTCAGCTACGAGCAGTACTTC. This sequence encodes CASSLVSYEQYF.

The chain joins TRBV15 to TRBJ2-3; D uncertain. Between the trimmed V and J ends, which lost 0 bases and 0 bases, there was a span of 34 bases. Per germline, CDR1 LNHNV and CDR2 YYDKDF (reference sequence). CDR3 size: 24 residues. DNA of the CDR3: TGTGCCACCAGCAGAGATGTTTCGTCCCCCGTCAGACACCAGAAAGGTCCTAGCACAGATACGCAGTATTTT. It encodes CATSRDVSSPVRHQKGPSTDTQYF.

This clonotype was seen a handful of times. CDR3: CSAREAGKETQYF. In nucleotides, the CDR3 is TGCAGTGCTAGGGAAGCGGGTAAAGAGACCCAGTACTTC. V is TRBV20-1 and J is TRBJ2-5; perhaps TRBD2 as D (6 bases). Germline V gene sequence: CDR1 DFQATT, CDR2 SNEGSKA (reference sequence). The CDR3 consists of 13 residues. V lost 3 bases and J lost 3, with 11 bases in between.

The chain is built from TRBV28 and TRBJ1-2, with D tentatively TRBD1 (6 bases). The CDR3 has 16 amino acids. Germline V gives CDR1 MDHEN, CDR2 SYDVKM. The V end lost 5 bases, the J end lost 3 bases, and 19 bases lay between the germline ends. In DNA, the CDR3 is TGTGCCAGCAGTCTTAAATTTACAGGGTACGACTATGGCTACACCTTC. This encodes CASSLKFTGYDYGYTF.

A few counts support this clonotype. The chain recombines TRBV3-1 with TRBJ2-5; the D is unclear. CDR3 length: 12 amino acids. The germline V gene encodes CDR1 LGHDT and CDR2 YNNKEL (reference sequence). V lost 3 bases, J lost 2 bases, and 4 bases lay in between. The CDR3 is CASSQPQETQYF. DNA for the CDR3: TGTGCCAGCAGCCAGCCTCAAGAGACCCAGTACTTC.